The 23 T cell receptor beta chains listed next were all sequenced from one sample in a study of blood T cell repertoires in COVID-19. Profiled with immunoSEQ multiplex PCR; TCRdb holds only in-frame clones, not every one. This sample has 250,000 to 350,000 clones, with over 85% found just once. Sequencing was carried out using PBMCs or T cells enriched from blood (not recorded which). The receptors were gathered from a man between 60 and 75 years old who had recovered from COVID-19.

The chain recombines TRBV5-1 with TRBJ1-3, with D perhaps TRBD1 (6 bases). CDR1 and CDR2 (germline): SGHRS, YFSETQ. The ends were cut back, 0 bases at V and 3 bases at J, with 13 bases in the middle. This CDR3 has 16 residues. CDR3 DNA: TGCGCCAGCAGCTTGGCCCCACAGGGAATTGGAAACACCATATATTTT. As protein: CASSLAPQGIGNTIYF.

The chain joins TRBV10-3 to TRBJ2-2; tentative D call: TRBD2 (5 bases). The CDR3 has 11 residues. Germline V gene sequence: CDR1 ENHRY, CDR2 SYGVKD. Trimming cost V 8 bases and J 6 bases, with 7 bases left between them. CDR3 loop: CAIQDSGELFF. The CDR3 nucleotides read TGTGCCATCCAGGACTCCGGGGAGCTGTTTTTT.

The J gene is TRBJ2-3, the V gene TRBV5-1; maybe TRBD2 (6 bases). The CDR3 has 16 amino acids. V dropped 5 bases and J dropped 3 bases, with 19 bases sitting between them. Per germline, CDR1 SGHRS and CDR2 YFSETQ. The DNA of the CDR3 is TGCGCCAGCAGGCCTCCGGACGGGAGTGGAACAGATACGCAGTATTTT. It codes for CASRPPDGSGTDTQYF.

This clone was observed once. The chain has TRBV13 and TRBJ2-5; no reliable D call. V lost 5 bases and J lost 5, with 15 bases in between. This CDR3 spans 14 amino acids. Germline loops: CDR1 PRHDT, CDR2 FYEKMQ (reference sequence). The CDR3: CASSAHRDLETQYF. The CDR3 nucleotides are TGTGCCAGCAGCGCCCACCGAGACTTGGAGACCCAGTACTTC.

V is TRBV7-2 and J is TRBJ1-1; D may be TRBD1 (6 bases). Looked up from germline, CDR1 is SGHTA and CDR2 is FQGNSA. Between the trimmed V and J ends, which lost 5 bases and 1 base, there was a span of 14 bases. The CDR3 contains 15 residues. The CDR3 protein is CASSRTGQANTEAFF. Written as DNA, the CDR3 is TGTGCCAGCAGCCGGACGGGACAAGCGAACACTGAAGCTTTCTTT.

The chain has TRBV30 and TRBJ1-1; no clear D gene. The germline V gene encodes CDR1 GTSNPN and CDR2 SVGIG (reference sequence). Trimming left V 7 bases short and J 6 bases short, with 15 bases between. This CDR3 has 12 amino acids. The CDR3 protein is CALDGARAEAFF. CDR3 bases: TGTGCCTTAGACGGAGCACGGGCTGAAGCTTTCTTT.

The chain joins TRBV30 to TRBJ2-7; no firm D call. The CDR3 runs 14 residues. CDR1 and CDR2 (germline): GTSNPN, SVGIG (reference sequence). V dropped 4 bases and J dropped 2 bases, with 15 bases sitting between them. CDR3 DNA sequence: TGTGCCTGGACTTTAAACTCTGTTGCCTACGAGCAGTACTTC. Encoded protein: CAWTLNSVAYEQYF.

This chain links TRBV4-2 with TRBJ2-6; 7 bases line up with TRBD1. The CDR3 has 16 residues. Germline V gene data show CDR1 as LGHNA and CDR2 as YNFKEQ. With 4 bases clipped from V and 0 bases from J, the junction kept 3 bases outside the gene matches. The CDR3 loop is CASSPGQNSGANVLTF. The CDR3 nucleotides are TGTGCCAGCAGCCCGGGACAGAACTCTGGGGCCAACGTCCTGACTTTC.

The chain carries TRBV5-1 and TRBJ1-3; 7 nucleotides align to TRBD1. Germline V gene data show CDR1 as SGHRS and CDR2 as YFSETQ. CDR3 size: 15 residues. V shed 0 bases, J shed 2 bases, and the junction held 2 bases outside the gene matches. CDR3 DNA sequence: TGCGCCAGCAGCTTGGGGGGGACAGCTGGAAACACCATATATTTT. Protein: CASSLGGTAGNTIYF.

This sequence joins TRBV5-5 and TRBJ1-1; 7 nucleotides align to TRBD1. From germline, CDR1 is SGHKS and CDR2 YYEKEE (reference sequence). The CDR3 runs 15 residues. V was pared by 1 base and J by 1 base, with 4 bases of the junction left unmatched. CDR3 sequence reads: CASSLTGAKNTEAFF. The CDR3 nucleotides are TGTGCCAGCAGCTTGACAGGGGCGAAGAACACTGAAGCTTTCTTT.

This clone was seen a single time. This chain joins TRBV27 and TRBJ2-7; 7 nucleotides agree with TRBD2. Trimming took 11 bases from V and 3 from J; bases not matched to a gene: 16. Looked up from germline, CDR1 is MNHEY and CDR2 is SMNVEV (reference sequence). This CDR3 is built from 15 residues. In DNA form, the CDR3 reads TGTGCCGGCAAAGGGGTGGGTAGCGGGCGCTACGAGCAGTACTTC. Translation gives CAGKGVGSGRYEQYF.

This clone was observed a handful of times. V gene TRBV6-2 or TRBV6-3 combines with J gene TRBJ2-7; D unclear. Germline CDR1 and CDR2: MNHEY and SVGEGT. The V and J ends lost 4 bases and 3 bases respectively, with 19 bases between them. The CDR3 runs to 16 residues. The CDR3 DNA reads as TGTGCCAGCAGTTTACTCGGCAGGATGGCTCTCTACGAGCAGTACTTC. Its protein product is CASSLLGRMALYEQYF.

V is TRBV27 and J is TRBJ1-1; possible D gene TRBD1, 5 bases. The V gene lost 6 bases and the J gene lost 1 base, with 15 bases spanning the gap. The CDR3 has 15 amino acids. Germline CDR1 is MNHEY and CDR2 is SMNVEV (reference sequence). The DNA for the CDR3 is TGTGCCAGCAGCGCCACCGACAGATGGAACACTGAAGCTTTCTTT. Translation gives CASSATDRWNTEAFF.

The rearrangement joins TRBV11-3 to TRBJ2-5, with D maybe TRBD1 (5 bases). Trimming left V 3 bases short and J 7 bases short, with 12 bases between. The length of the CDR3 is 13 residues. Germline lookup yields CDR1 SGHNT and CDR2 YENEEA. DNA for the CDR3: TGTGCCAGCAGCTTCGGGTCCCAGGGGACCCAGTACTTC. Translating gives CASSFGSQGTQYF.

CDR3: CASSQPPGEKLFF. DNA of the CDR3: TGTGCCAGCAGCCAACCACCGGGTGAAAAACTGTTTTTT. V and J are TRBV4-2 and TRBJ1-4; no clear D. Germline-derived CDR1 and CDR2 are LGHNA and YNFKEQ. Trimming took off 2 bases at V and 7 bases at J, with 8 bases between the two ends. The CDR3 is 13 amino acids.

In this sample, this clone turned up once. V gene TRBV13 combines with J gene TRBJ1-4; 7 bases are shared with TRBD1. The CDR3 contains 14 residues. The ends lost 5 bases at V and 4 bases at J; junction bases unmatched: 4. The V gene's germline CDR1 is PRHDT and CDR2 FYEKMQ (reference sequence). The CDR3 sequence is CASSRDSINEKLFF. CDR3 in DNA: TGTGCCAGCAGCCGGGACAGCATTAATGAAAAACTGTTTTTT.

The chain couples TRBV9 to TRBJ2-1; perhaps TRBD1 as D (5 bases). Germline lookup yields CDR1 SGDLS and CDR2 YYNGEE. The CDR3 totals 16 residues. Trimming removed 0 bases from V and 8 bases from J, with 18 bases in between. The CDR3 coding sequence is TGTGCCAGCAGCGTAGGTGGGCAGGGCTATCGTGATGAGCAGTTCTTC. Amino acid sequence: CASSVGGQGYRDEQFF.

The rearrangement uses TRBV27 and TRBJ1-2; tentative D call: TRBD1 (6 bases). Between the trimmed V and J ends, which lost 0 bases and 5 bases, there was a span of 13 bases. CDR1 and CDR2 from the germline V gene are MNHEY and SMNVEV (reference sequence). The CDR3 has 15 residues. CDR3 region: CASSLSAGAVYGYTF. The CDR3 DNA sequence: TGTGCCAGCAGTTTATCCGCAGGGGCTGTTTATGGCTACACCTTC.

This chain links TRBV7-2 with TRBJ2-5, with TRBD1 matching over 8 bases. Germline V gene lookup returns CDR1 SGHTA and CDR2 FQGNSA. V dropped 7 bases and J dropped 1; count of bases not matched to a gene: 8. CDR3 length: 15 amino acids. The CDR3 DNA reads TGTGCCAGCATCCTACTTCAGGGGGCCCAAGAGACCCAGTACTTC. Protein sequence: CASILLQGAQETQYF.

The CDR3 loop is CASSVGDRAYEQYF. The CDR3 DNA reads as TGTGCCAGCAGCGTAGGGGACAGGGCCTACGAGCAGTACTTC. This sequence joins TRBV9 and TRBJ2-7, with TRBD1 matching 9 bases. V lost 0 bases, J lost 2 bases, and 0 bases stayed unmatched. CDR3 size: 14 residues. CDR1 and CDR2 from the germline V gene are SGDLS and YYNGEE.

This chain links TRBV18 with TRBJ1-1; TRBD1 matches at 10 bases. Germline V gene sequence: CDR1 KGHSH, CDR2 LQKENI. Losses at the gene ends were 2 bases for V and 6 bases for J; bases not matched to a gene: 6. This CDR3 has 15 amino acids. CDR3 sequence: CASSPWGQGRPEAFF. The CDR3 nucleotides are TGTGCCAGCTCACCATGGGGACAGGGGAGGCCTGAAGCTTTCTTT.

CDR3 nucleotide sequence: TGTGCCAGTACAACTCCGGGTATAGTGAACACTGAAGCTTTCTTT. Translation: CASTTPGIVNTEAFF. The chain carries TRBV6-5 and TRBJ1-1, with D unresolved. CDR3 size: 15 residues. V was clipped by 9 bases and J by 0 bases, with 17 bases between them. Germline V gives CDR1 MNHEY, CDR2 SVGAGI.

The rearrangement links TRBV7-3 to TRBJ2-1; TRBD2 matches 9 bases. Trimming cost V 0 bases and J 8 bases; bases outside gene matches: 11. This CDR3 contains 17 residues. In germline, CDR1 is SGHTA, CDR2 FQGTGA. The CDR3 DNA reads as TGTGCCAGCAGCTTAACGTTTAGCGGGAGAAGTGGGGATGAGCAGTTCTTC. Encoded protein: CASSLTFSGRSGDEQFF.